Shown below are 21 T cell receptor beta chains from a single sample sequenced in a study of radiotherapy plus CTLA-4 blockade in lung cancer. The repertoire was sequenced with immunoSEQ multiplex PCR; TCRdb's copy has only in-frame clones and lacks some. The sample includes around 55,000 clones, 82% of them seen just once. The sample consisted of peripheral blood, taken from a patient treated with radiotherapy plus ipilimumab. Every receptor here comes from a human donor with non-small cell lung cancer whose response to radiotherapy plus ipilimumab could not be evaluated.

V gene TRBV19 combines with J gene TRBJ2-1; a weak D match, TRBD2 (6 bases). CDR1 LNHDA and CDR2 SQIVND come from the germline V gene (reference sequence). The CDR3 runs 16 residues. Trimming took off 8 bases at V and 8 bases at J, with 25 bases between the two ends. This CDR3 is CASFPGLGNDIYEQFF. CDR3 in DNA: TGTGCCAGTTTTCCGGGACTGGGGAATGATATATATGAGCAGTTCTTC.

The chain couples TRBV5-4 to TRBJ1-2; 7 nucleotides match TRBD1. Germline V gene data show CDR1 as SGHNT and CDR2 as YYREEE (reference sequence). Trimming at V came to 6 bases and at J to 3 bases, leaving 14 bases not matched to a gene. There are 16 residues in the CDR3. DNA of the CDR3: TGTGCCAGCACCGTTGGAACGGGACAGCTCTACTATGGCTACACCTTC. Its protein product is CASTVGTGQLYYGYTF.

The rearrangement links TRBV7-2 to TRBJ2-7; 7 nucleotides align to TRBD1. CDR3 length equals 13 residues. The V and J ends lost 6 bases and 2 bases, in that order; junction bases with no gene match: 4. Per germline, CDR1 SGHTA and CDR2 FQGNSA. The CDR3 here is CASRLGGPYEQYF. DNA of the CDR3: TGTGCCAGCAGGCTAGGGGGCCCCTACGAGCAGTACTTC.

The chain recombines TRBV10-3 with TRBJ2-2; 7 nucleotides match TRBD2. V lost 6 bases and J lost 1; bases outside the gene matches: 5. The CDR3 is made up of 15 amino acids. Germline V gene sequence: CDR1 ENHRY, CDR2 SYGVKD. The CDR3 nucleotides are TGTGCCATCAGAGAGGGACTACAGAACACCGGGGAGCTGTTTTTT. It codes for CAIREGLQNTGELFF.

The CDR3, as DNA: TGCGCCAGCAGCCAACTCCCTCAGGGGGCTGGGGCCAACGTCCTGACTTTC. It translates to CASSQLPQGAGANVLTF. V and J are TRBV4-3 and TRBJ2-6, with 7 bases fitting TRBD1. CDR1 is LGHNA, CDR2 YSLEER, per germline. The length of the CDR3 is 17 residues. Trimming removed 2 bases from V and 2 bases from J; junction bases left unmatched: 6.

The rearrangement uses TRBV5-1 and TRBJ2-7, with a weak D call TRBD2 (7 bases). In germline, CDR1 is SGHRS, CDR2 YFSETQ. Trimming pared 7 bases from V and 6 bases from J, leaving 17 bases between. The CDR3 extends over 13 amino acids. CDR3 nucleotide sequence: TGCGCCAGCGCAGAGGGGGGGAAAGCCGAGCAGTACTTC. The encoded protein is CASAEGGKAEQYF.

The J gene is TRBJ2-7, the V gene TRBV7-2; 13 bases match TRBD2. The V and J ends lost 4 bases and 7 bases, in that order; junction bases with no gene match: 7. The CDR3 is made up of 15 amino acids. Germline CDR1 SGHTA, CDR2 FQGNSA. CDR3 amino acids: CASSSLAGGPGEQYF. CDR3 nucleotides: TGTGCCAGCAGCTCACTAGCGGGAGGGCCGGGTGAGCAGTACTTC.

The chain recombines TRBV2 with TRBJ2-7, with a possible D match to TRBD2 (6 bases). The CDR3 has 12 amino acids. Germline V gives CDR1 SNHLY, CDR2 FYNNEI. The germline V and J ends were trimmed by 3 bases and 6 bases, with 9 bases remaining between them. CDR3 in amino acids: CASSEGGTEQYF. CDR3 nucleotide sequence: TGTGCCAGCAGTGAGGGGGGAACCGAGCAGTACTTC.

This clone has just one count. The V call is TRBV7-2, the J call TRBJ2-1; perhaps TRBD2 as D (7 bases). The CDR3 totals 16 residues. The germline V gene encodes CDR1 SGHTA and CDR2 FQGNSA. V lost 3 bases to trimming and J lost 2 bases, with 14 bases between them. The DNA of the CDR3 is TGTGCCAGCAGCTTGGACAGCGGGACCCCCTACAATGAGCAGTTCTTC. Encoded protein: CASSLDSGTPYNEQFF.

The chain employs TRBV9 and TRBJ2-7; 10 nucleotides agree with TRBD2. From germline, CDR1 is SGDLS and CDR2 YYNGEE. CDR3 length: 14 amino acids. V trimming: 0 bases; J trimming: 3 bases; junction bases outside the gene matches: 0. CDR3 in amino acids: CASSVGLAGYEQYF. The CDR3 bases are TGTGCCAGCAGCGTAGGACTAGCGGGCTACGAGCAGTACTTC.

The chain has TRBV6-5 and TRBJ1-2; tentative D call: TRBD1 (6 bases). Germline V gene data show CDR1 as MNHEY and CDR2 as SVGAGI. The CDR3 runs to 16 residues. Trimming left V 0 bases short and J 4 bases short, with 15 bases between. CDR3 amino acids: CASSYSTRDKLYGYTF. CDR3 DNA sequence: TGTGCCAGCAGTTACTCCACCCGGGACAAACTCTATGGCTACACCTTC.

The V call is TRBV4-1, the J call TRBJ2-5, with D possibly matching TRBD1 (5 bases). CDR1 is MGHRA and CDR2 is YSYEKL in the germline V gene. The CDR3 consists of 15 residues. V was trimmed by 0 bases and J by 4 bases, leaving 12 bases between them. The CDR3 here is CASSQESRTLETQYF. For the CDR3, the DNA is TGCGCCAGCAGCCAAGAAAGTAGGACATTAGAGACCCAGTACTTC.

CDR3 DNA: TGCGCCAGCAGCTTGGCCGGTTGGGGCGGGGGCACAGATACGCAGTATTTT. It translates to CASSLAGWGGGTDTQYF. V and J are TRBV5-1 and TRBJ2-3; weak D call: TRBD2 (6 bases). Germline CDR1 is SGHRS and CDR2 is YFSETQ. Trimming took 0 bases from V and 1 from J, leaving 15 bases between them. The CDR3 has 17 amino acids.

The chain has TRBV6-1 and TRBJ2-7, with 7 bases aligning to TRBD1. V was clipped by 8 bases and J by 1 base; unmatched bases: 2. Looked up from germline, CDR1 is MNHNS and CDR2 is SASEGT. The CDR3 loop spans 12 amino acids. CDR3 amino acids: CASGGQSYEQYF. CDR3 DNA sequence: TGTGCCAGCGGGGGACAGTCCTACGAGCAGTACTTC.

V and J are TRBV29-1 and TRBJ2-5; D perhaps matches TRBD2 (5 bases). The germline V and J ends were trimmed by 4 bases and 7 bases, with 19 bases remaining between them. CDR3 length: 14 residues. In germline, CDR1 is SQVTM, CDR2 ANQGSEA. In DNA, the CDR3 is TGCAGCGTTGCCCCGGCCTCGGGTGGGAGGACCCAGTACTTC. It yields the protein CSVAPASGGRTQYF.

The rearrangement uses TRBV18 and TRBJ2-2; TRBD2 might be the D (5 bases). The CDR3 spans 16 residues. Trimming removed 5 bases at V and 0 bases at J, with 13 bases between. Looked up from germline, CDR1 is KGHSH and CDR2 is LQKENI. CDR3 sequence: CASSSLVGTNTGELFF. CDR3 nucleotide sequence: TGTGCCAGCTCATCCCTGGTCGGGACGAACACCGGGGAGCTGTTTTTT. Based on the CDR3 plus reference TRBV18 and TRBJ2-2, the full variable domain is NAGVMQNPRHLVRRRGQEARLRCSPMKGHSHVYWYRQLPEEGLKFMVYLQKENIIDESGMPKERFSAEFPKEGPSILRIQQVVRGDSAAYFCASSSLVGTNTGELFFGEGSRLTVL.

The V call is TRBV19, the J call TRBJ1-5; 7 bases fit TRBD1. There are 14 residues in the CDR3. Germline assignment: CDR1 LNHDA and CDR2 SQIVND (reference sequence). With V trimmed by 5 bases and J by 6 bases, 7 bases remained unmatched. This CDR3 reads CASSAGTAGQPQHF. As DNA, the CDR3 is TGTGCCAGTAGTGCCGGGACAGCGGGTCAGCCCCAGCATTTT.

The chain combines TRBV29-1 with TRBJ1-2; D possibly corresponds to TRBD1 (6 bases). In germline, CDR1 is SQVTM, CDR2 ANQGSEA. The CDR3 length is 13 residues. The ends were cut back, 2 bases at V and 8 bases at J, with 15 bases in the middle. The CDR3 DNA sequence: TGCAGCGTTGAATTAAAGCAGGGGTCGGGCTACACCTTC. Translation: CSVELKQGSGYTF.

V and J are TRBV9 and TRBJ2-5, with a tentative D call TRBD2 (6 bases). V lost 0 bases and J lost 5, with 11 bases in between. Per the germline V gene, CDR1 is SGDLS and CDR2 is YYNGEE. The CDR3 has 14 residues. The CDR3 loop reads CASSVASGGETQYF. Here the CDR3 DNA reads TGTGCCAGCAGCGTAGCTAGTGGAGGGGAGACCCAGTACTTC.

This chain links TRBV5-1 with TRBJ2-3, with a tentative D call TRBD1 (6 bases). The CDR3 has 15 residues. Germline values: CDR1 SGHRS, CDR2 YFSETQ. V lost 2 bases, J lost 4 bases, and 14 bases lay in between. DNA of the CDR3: TGCGCCAGCAGCTTTGGGACAAATCCCCCAGATACGCAGTATTTT. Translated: CASSFGTNPPDTQYF.

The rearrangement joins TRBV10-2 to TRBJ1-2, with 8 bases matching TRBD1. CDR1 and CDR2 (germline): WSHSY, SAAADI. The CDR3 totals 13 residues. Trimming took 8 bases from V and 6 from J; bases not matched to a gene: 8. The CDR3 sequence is CASSRDRFDGYTF. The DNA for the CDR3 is TGCGCCAGCTCCAGGGACAGGTTTGATGGCTACACCTTC.